Shown below are 30 T cell receptor beta chains from a single sample sequenced in a study of blood T cells in healthy people across ages. Sample-barcoded 5' priming and a J-beta primer mix drove a second PCR of about 7 to 12 cycles. TCRdb re-derived calls from the 5' RACE reads in MiXCR, one entry per CDR3 protein. The table shows roughly 680,000 distinct CDR3 sequences, with 52% occurring only once. The sample was blood. All receptors come from an elderly woman in good health.

The chain joins TRBV5-1 to TRBJ2-4; 7 bases fit TRBD2. The CDR3 totals 14 residues. The germline V gene encodes CDR1 SGHRS and CDR2 YFSETQ. Trimming removed 2 bases from V and 8 bases from J; junction bases left unmatched: 7. For the CDR3, the DNA is TGCGCCAGCAGCTTCTCAACGGGGGGATACATTCAGTACTTC. This sequence encodes CASSFSTGGYIQYF.

As to this clonotype: It may be a read error: a sequence one base away is much more abundant. This rearrangement joins TRBV7-6 to TRBJ2-3, with 9 bases lining up with TRBD1. The CDR3 contains 15 residues. Trimming cost V 4 bases and J 5 bases; bases outside gene matches: 7. Germline assignment: CDR1 SGHVS and CDR2 FNYEAQ. CDR3 amino acids: CASSSWTGVVDTQYF. The DNA for the CDR3 is TGTGCCAGCAGCTCTTGGACAGGGGTGGTAGATACGCAGTATTTT.

J is TRBJ1-2 and V is TRBV15, with TRBD1 matching 9 bases. This CDR3 spans 14 amino acids. The trim removed 6 bases at V and 7 bases at J, leaving 9 bases unmatched. The germline V gene encodes CDR1 LNHNV and CDR2 YYDKDF (reference sequence). The CDR3: CATSNRDRVRGYTF. The CDR3 DNA follows: TGTGCCACCAGTAACAGGGACAGGGTCCGTGGCTACACCTTC.

The chain recombines TRBV3-1 with TRBJ2-2; D unresolved. The germline V gene has CDR1 LGHDT and CDR2 YNNKEL (reference sequence). V was trimmed by 1 base and J by 1 base, leaving 10 bases between them. This CDR3 has 16 amino acids. CDR3 coding DNA: TGTGCCAGCAGCCAAGTACGATTACGGAACACCGGGGAGCTGTTTTTT. It is translated as CASSQVRLRNTGELFF.

About this clonotype itself: This may stem from a read error, because a much larger clone lies one nucleotide away. The CDR3 region is CSAGVVFVNGQFF. Written as DNA, the CDR3 is TGCAGTGCGGGTGTGGTTTTCGTCAATGGGCAGTTCTTC. V and J are TRBV20-1 and TRBJ2-1; D is undetermined. This CDR3 spans 13 amino acids. Germline CDR1 reads DFQATT; CDR2 reads SNEGSKA (reference sequence).

This chain links TRBV5-1 with TRBJ2-7, with D possibly matching TRBD1 (6 bases). Germline CDR1 is SGHRS and CDR2 is YFSETQ. This CDR3 is 15 amino acids long. Trimming stripped 4 bases from V and 2 bases from J, with 16 bases between. CDR3 sequence: CASSRGGVGPYEQYF. CDR3 bases: TGCGCCAGCAGCCGAGGGGGAGTCGGTCCCTACGAGCAGTACTTC.

This clonotype was found a few times. The chain couples TRBV7-2 to TRBJ1-6; TRBD1 matches 7 bases. Germline-derived CDR1 and CDR2 are SGHTA and FQGNSA. CDR3 length: 20 amino acids. V was pared by 7 bases and J by 0 bases, with 18 bases of the junction left unmatched. CDR3 amino acids: CASTLHRDRGLSSYNSPLHF. The DNA of the CDR3 is TGTGCCAGCACTTTACACCGGGACAGAGGTTTAAGCTCCTATAATTCACCCCTCCACTTT.

The rearrangement uses TRBV6-6 and TRBJ2-3, with 9 bases lining up with TRBD2. The CDR3 is 13 amino acids. Germline trimming cut 6 bases from V and 5 bases from J; bases unmatched to any gene: 3. Germline V gene lookup returns CDR1 MNHNY and CDR2 SVGAGI (reference sequence). CDR3 sequence reads: CASSRGGVDTQYF. DNA for the CDR3: TGTGCCAGCAGCCGCGGGGGGGTAGATACGCAGTATTTT.

The table lists this clonotype with a count of one. Relative to the germline gene, one junction end is altered; a read error may explain this. CDR3 protein: CAGSSRLYTQYF. The CDR3 DNA reads as TGTGCCGGCAGTTCCCGACTTTATACGCAGTATTTT. The rearrangement uses TRBV12-3 or TRBV12-4 and TRBJ2-3; D is unclear. The CDR3 is 12 amino acids.

This clonotype has a handful of counts. This rearrangement joins TRBV3-1 to TRBJ2-5; possibly TRBD2 for D (5 bases). This CDR3 region has 13 residues. The germline V gene has CDR1 LGHDT and CDR2 YNNKEL (reference sequence). Trimming removed 0 bases at V and 11 bases at J, with 13 bases between. DNA of the CDR3: TGTGCCAGCAGCCAAGAGAACGGGGATGAGCAGTACTTC. Amino acids: CASSQENGDEQYF.

There are many counts of this clonotype. The gene calls are TRBV12-3 or TRBV12-4 and TRBJ2-5; D not resolved. V dropped 6 bases and J dropped 4 bases, with 9 bases sitting between them. This CDR3 has 12 residues. CDR3 coding DNA: TGTGCCAGCAGACAAGCACGAGAGACCCAGTACTTC. This encodes CASRQARETQYF.

This sequence joins TRBV3-1 and TRBJ1-2; 11 nucleotides line up with TRBD1. Trimming took 4 bases from V and 6 from J; bases not matched to a gene: 10. This CDR3 has 16 amino acids. CDR1 is LGHDT and CDR2 is YNNKEL in the germline V gene (reference sequence). The CDR3 DNA follows: TGTGCCAGCAGCCCCTTTTCGGACAGGGGGCGGAATGGCTACACCTTC. It specifies CASSPFSDRGRNGYTF.

The rearrangement uses TRBV3-1 and TRBJ2-1, with D perhaps matching TRBD2 (6 bases). V lost 0 bases, J lost 14 bases, and 17 bases lay in between. The CDR3 extends over 14 amino acids. CDR1 and CDR2 (germline): LGHDT, YNNKEL (reference sequence). CDR3 nucleotide sequence: TGTGCCAGCAGCCAAGATCTAGGAGGGGAAAGGGAGTTCTTC. It translates to CASSQDLGGEREFF.

The CDR3 here is CASSLGPPGYNEQYF. CDR3 DNA sequence: TGTGCCAGCAGCTTAGGGCCTCCGGGGTACAATGAGCAGTACTTC. The chain recombines TRBV7-6 with TRBJ2-5, with TRBD2 as a possible D gene (5 bases). V was cut by 1 base and J by 11 bases, with 20 bases left in between. Germline values: CDR1 SGHVS, CDR2 FNYEAQ. The CDR3 consists of 15 residues.

This clonotype was recorded many times. The rearrangement joins TRBV2 to TRBJ2-1; D possibly corresponds to TRBD2 (6 bases). The germline gives CDR1 SNHLY, CDR2 FYNNEI. Trimming pared 7 bases from V and 4 bases from J, leaving 17 bases between. The CDR3 loop spans 15 amino acids. The CDR3 reads CASTSGSGRYNEQFF. The CDR3, as DNA: TGTGCCAGCACTTCCGGGAGCGGACGGTACAATGAGCAGTTCTTC.

Remarks on this clonotype: A read error may be the cause here, since a much bigger clone is one base away. The chain uses TRBV5-1 and TRBJ2-7; the D gene is possibly TRBD1 (5 bases). V lost 5 bases to trimming and J lost 0 bases, with 12 bases between them. The CDR3 totals 14 residues. CDR1 is SGHRS and CDR2 is YFSETQ in the germline V gene. The CDR3 nucleotides are TGCGCCAGCAGAGGGGCTTCAAGCTCCTACGAGCAGTACTTC. It encodes CASRGASSSYEQYF. The entire variable domain, with the rest obtained from reference TRBV5-1 and TRBJ2-7, is as follows: KAGVTQTPRYLIKTRGQQVTLSCSPISGHRSVSWYQQTPGQGLQFLFEYFSETQRNKGNFPGRFSGRQFSNSRSEMNVSTLELGDSALYLCASRGASSSYEQYFGPGTRLTVT.

This clonotype has ten or more counts. The CDR3, as DNA: TGCAGCGTTGACGGACAGGGGGCAAACAATGAGCAGTTCTTC. This translates into CSVDGQGANNEQFF. The J gene is TRBJ2-1, the V gene TRBV29-1, with 11 bases identical to TRBD1. CDR1 and CDR2 from the germline V gene are SQVTM and ANQGSEA. CDR3 length: 14 amino acids. The trim removed 3 bases at V and 5 bases at J, leaving 3 bases unmatched.

A remark on this clonotype: Mismatch with germline at one junction end may stem from a read error. V and J are TRBV5-1 and TRBJ2-5, with 9 nucleotides matching TRBD2. The CDR3 totals 17 residues. CDR1 SGHRS and CDR2 YFSETQ come from the germline V gene. CDR3 nucleotide sequence: TGCGCCAGCAGCTTGGAACCTAGCGGGACGAATCAAGAGGCCCAGTACTTC. This sequence encodes CASSLEPSGTNQEAQYF.

V is TRBV7-2 and J is TRBJ2-3, with D uncertain. Germline loops: CDR1 SGHTA, CDR2 FQGNSA. The V end lost 2 bases, the J end lost 6 bases, and 9 bases lay between the germline ends. The CDR3 runs to 13 residues. CDR3 loop: CASSLSTGDTQYF. CDR3 sequence (DNA): TGTGCCAGCAGCTTATCAACCGGGGATACGCAGTATTTT.

A word on this clonotype: A read error may explain this, as a much larger clone is one base away. The chain is built from TRBV20-1 and TRBJ2-5; 9 nucleotides match TRBD2. CDR3 size: 14 residues. The trim removed 7 bases at V and 11 bases at J, leaving 17 bases unmatched. Germline CDR1 DFQATT, CDR2 SNEGSKA (reference sequence). Here the CDR3 reads CSGVRGGGMFEQYF. The CDR3 nucleotides are TGCAGTGGCGTGCGGGGGGGAGGGATGTTTGAGCAGTACTTC.

The gene calls are TRBV7-2 and TRBJ2-4, with 8 bases that match TRBD2. The J call may be mistaken, given a closer DNA end match to TRBJ2-7. CDR1 SGHTA and CDR2 FQGNSA come from the germline V gene. The CDR3 extends over 17 amino acids. The CDR3 nucleotides are TGTGCCAGCAGCTTAGACGGTATTAGCGGGACAAGGAACGAGCAGTACTTC. This translates into CASSLDGISGTRNEQYF.

This clonotype showed up many times. The chain is built from TRBV5-1 and TRBJ2-5; maybe TRBD2 (6 bases). V dropped 3 bases and J dropped 5 bases, with 14 bases sitting between them. There are 14 residues in the CDR3. Per the germline V gene, CDR1 is SGHRS and CDR2 is YFSETQ. CDR3 protein: CASSWGDFVETQYF. The CDR3 nucleotides read TGCGCCAGCAGCTGGGGGGATTTCGTGGAGACCCAGTACTTC.

This clonotype was seen more than once but under ten times. J is TRBJ2-4 and V is TRBV28; TRBD2 might be the D (5 bases). Germline V gene sequence: CDR1 MDHEN, CDR2 SYDVKM. The germline V and J ends were trimmed by 5 bases and 0 bases, with 17 bases remaining between them. The CDR3 length is 17 residues. The DNA of the CDR3 is TGTGCCAGCAGTGACCCATCAGGCGGACTAGCCAAAAACATTCAGTACTTC. Protein sequence: CASSDPSGGLAKNIQYF. The whole variable domain, remainder taken from reference TRBV28 and TRBJ2-4, is DVKVTQSSRYLVKRTGEKVFLECVQDMDHENMFWYRQDPGLGLRLIYFSYDVKMKEKGDIPEGYSVSREKKERFSLILESASTNQTSMYLCASSDPSGGLAKNIQYFGAGTRLSVL.

In its sample, this clonotype was seen a few times. A read error may explain this, as a much larger clone is one base away. This rearrangement joins TRBV4-1 to TRBJ2-7; TRBD2 is a possible D gene (6 bases). The CDR3 is 16 amino acids. Germline V gives CDR1 MGHRA, CDR2 YSYEKL. V lost 2 bases and J lost 7, with 21 bases in between. The CDR3 here is CASSQPSRGLDNEQYF. The CDR3 DNA follows: TGCGCCAGCAGCCAACCGAGTAGGGGACTTGACAATGAGCAGTACTTC.

This clonotype occurred a few times. The V call is TRBV20-1, the J call TRBJ2-3, with D hard to call. CDR1 is DFQATT and CDR2 is SNEGSKA in the germline V gene (reference sequence). CDR3 length: 12 amino acids. V was trimmed by 3 bases and J by 5 bases, leaving 9 bases between them. In DNA, the CDR3 is TGCAGTGCTAGGGTGTCGCAAGATACGCAGTATTTT. The encoded protein is CSARVSQDTQYF.

The sample holds many counts of this clonotype. The chain combines TRBV9 with TRBJ2-1; unclear D gene. The CDR3 loop spans 16 amino acids. The germline V and J ends were trimmed by 0 bases and 0 bases, with 10 bases remaining between them. Germline loops: CDR1 SGDLS, CDR2 YYNGEE. The CDR3 DNA follows: TGTGCCAGCAGCGTAGCCCCCTATAGCTCCTACAATGAGCAGTTCTTC. This codes for CASSVAPYSSYNEQFF.

J is TRBJ2-7 and V is TRBV7-9; the match to TRBD1 covers 7 bases. CDR1 and CDR2 from the germline V gene are SEHNR and FQNEAQ (reference sequence). This CDR3 has 13 residues. The V gene end was trimmed by 3 bases and the J gene end by 3 bases; junction bases not matched to a gene: 2. The CDR3 reads CASSLGQIYEQYF. The CDR3 DNA is TGTGCCAGCAGCTTGGGACAGATCTACGAGCAGTACTTC.

Only one count was recorded for this clonotype. DNA for the CDR3: TGCAGTGCTCACAGGGACATGGACACTGAAGCTTTCTTT. It yields the protein CSAHRDMDTEAFF. This chain joins TRBV20-1 and TRBJ1-1; a weak D match, TRBD1 (6 bases). CDR1 is DFQATT and CDR2 is SNEGSKA in the germline V gene (reference sequence). The V end was cut by 5 bases, the J end by 3 bases, with 13 bases between. There are 13 residues in the CDR3.

This clonotype was counted between two and nine times. This rearrangement joins TRBV20-1 to TRBJ2-5; tentatively, D is TRBD2 (5 bases). The V gene's germline CDR1 is DFQATT and CDR2 SNEGSKA (reference sequence). V was trimmed by 3 bases and J by 11 bases, leaving 22 bases between them. The CDR3 is 14 amino acids. CDR3 nucleotides: TGCAGTGCTAGCCCCCTAGCAGGCGGCAATGAGCAGTACTTC. This gives the protein CSASPLAGGNEQYF.

This clonotype was found many times. The rearrangement joins TRBV27 to TRBJ2-1; D is possibly TRBD2 (6 bases). This CDR3 has 15 amino acids. V lost 3 bases to trimming and J lost 2 bases, with 11 bases between them. Germline assignment: CDR1 MNHEY and CDR2 SMNVEV (reference sequence). The DNA of the CDR3 is TGTGCCAGCAGTTTGGGACTCATAACCTACAATGAGCAGTTCTTC. Amino acid sequence: CASSLGLITYNEQFF.